The TCR beta chain described here comes from a study of blood T cells in healthy people across ages. Combining a sample-barcoded 5' primer with a J-beta primer mix, a second PCR ran for roughly 7 to 11 cycles. Each cDNA was tagged by a template-switch adaptor containing 12 random nucleotides. TCRdb reprocessed the 5' RACE reads via MiXCR and lists one record per CDR3 protein. The table lists about 570,000 distinct CDR3 sequences, approximately 25% of them singletons. About 10 milliliters was the volume of peripheral blood drawn from each donor. The CDR3 has 16 amino acids. From germline, CDR1 is DFQATT and CDR2 SNEGSKA (reference sequence). V trimming: 6 bases; J trimming: 4 bases; junction bases outside the gene matches: 13.

The clonotype was recovered from a woman in her 70s in good health. Sequences were obtained from blood. The rearrangement links TRBV20-1 to TRBJ1-5, with 9 bases that match TRBD1. CDR3 sequence (DNA): TGCAGTGCAAGGACAGGGGAGCTATGGCAAAATCAGCCCCAGCATTTT. Translation: CSARTGELWQNQPQHF.